Listed below are T cell receptor beta chains from one sample, sequenced in a study of CD8 T cells in ankylosing spondylitis. MiXCR, applied by TCRdb to the 5' RACE reads, yields one record per CDR3 protein. In the table there are a few hundred thousand distinct CDR3 sequences, about 20% of which are singletons. Sequencing used blood, either unsorted or a sorted T cell fraction (not recorded which). These TCRs come from a male donor with ankylosing spondylitis or in good health (not recorded which). Each CDR3 is given with its conserved first and last residue. D genes are given only for firm matches. For some rows the clone size is stated as once, few or many, or as a class when expanded; others skip it.

CDR3,DNA,V,D,J,size
CASSEQEAGGDTGELFF,TGTGCCAGCAGCGAACAAGAAGCGGGGGGCGACACCGGGGAGCTGTTTTTT,TRBV9,TRBD2,TRBJ2-2,-
CASSPGTSGDQQETQYF,TGTGCCAGCAGCCCCGGGACTAGCGGGGACCAGCAAGAGACCCAGTACTTC,TRBV13,TRBD2,TRBJ2-5,-
CATSRGPRGSSGVVDTQYF,TGTGCCACCAGCAGAGGCCCCCGGGGCAGTAGCGGGGTTGTAGATACGCAGTATTTT,TRBV15,TRBD2,TRBJ2-3,-
CASSQLPQETQYF,TGCGCCAGCAGCCAACTTCCTCAAGAGACCCAGTACTTC,TRBV4-1,-,TRBJ2-5,few
CASSLPQGNIDADTQYF,TGTGCCAGCAGCTTACCCCAGGGCAATATCGACGCAGATACGCAGTATTTT,TRBV7-9,-,TRBJ2-3,-
CASEWGGYNEQFF,TGTGCCAGCGAATGGGGCGGGTACAATGAGCAGTTCTTC,TRBV28,-,TRBJ2-1,-
CASFGTFTETQYF,TGCGCCAGCTTCGGGACTTTCACTGAGACCCAGTACTTC,TRBV10-2,-,TRBJ2-5,-
CASSPRQSPYEQYF,TGTGCCAGCAGCCCTCGGCAGAGCCCCTACGAGCAGTACTTC,TRBV7-9,-,TRBJ2-7,-
CSARRDRGPTDTQYF,TGCAGTGCACGCCGGGACAGGGGGCCCACAGATACGCAGTATTTT,TRBV20-1,TRBD1,TRBJ2-3,-
CASRTAGANVLTF,TGCGCCAGCAGGACGGCTGGGGCCAACGTCCTGACTTTC,TRBV5-1,-,TRBJ2-6,-
CASRPDGEETQYF,TGTGCCAGCAGACCGGACGGGGAAGAGACCCAGTACTTC,TRBV3-1,-,TRBJ2-5,-
CASSLMAGDGYTF,TGTGCCAGCAGTTTAATGGCAGGGGATGGCTACACCTTC,TRBV12-3/TRBV12-4,-,TRBJ1-2,-
CASSEPGTSGGARPYNEQFF,TGCGCCAGCAGTGAGCCGGGGACTAGCGGGGGGGCTCGCCCCTACAATGAGCAGTTCTTC,TRBV10-2,TRBD2,TRBJ2-1,few
CATLLRDRGSDTQYF,TGTGCCACCCTACTCCGGGACAGGGGTTCAGATACGCAGTATTTT,TRBV6-4,TRBD1,TRBJ2-3,-
CASSLKFGGLPHEQYF,TGTGCCAGCAGTTTGAAATTCGGCGGACTACCCCACGAGCAGTACTTC,TRBV11-2,-,TRBJ2-7,few
CSVEDRTSGGSPSYNEQFF,TGCAGCGTTGAAGATCGGACTAGCGGGGGCTCCCCTTCCTACAATGAGCAGTTCTTC,TRBV29-1,TRBD2,TRBJ2-1,many
CASSTLTSGVETQYF,TGTGCCAGCAGCACCCTGACTAGCGGGGTGGAGACCCAGTACTTC,TRBV11-2,TRBD2,TRBJ2-5,few
CASSFYQNIQYF,TGTGCCAGCAGTTTCTACCAAAACATTCAGTACTTC,TRBV12-3/TRBV12-4,-,TRBJ2-4,-
CSARGSEYEQYF,TGCAGCGCCCGGGGGTCGGAGTACGAGCAGTACTTC,TRBV29-1,-,TRBJ2-7,few
CASSSGRNTGELFF,TGTGCCAGCAGTTCCGGACGTAACACCGGGGAGCTGTTTTTT,TRBV2,-,TRBJ2-2,few
CASSLWGQGNGYTF,TGTGCCAGCAGCTTGTGGGGACAGGGAAATGGCTACACCTTC,TRBV5-6,TRBD1,TRBJ1-2,few
CSVEVLPRSGNTIYF,TGCAGCGTTGAAGTGTTGCCTCGCTCTGGAAACACCATATATTTT,TRBV29-1,-,TRBJ1-3,-